The sequence of this T cell receptor (beta chain) was determined in a study of a mutant IDH1 vaccine in newly diagnosed glioma. On the study more broadly: With temozolomide cycles, or 4-6 weeks after radiotherapy alone, vaccination was started. Most patients had received both radiotherapy and temozolomide, the prior options being radiotherapy, temozolomide, or both. Study-wide findings and caveats: Pseudoprogression appeared independent of alterations in top peripheral clonotypes.

The germline gives CDR1 SEHNR, CDR2 FQNEAQ (reference sequence). This CDR3 spans 14 amino acids. Trimming pared 5 bases from V and 1 base from J, leaving 12 bases between. To note about this clone: Its antigen is not identified.

Time point indicated: week 35, safety follow-up. Vaccination used 300 ug of mutant IDH1 20-mer peptide per dose, with topical imiquimod. The assay was immunoSEQ multiplex PCR, and TCRdb's table has in-frame clones only and misses some. Counted here are tens of thousands of clones, roughly 80% occurring once; the ten biggest clones make up 15%. Sequencing used PBMCs, obtained from a glioma patient whose treatment included an IDH1 peptide vaccine. This TCR derives from a man in his thirties or forties with glioma. This chain links TRBV7-9 with TRBJ2-7; D possibly corresponds to TRBD1 (6 bases). The CDR3 reads CASSQGQNSYEQYF. The CDR3 DNA sequence: TGTGCCAGCAGCCAGGGGCAGAATTCCTACGAGCAGTACTTC.